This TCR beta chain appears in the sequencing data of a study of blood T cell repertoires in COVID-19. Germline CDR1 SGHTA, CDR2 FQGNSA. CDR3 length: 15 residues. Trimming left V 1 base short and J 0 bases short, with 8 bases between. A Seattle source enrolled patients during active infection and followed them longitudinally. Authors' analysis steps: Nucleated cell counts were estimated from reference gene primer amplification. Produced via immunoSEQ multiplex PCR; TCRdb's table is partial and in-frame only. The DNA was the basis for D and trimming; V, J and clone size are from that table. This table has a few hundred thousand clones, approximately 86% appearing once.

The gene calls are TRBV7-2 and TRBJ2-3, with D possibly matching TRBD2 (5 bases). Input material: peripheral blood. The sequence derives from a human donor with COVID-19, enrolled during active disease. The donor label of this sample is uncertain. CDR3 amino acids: CASSLDGMSTDTQYF. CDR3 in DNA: TGTGCCAGCAGCTTAGACGGGATGAGCACAGATACGCAGTATTTT. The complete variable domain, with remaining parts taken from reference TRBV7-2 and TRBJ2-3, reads GAGVSQSPSNKVTEKGKDVELRCDPISGHTALYWYRQSLGQGLEFLIYFQGNSAPDKSGLPSDRFSAERTGGSVSTLTIQRTQQEDSAVYLCASSLDGMSTDTQYFGPGTRLTVL.